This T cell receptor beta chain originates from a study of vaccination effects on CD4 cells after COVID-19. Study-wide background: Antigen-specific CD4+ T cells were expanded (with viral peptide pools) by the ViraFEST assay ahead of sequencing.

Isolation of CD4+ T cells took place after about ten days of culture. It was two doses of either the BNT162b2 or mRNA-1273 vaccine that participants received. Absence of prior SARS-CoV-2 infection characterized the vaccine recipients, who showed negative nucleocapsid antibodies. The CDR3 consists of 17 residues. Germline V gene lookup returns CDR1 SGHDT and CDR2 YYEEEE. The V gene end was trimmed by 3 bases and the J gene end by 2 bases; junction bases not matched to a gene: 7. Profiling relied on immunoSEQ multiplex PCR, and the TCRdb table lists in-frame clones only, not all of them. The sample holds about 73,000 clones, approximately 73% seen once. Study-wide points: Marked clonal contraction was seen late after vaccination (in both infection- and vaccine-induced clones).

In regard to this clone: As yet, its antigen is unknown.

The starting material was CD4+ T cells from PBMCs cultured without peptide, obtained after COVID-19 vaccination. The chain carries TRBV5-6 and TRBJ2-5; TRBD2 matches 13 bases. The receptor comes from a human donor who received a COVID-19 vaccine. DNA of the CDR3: TGTGCCAGCAGCTCCCTACTAGCGGGGGGGGGTCAAGAGACCCAGTACTTC. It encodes CASSSLLAGGGQETQYF.